The rows below give T cell receptor beta chains drawn from one sample of a study of human T cells and chemical hapten exposure. TCRdb reanalysed the RACE reads using MiXCR and keeps one entry per CDR3 protein. The sample contains about 120,000 distinct CDR3 sequences, about 12% of which appear only once. This material consisted of whole blood, taken in connection with sensitization to the hapten diphenylcyclopropenone (DPC). These receptors were taken from a woman aged 45-65 years with alopecia areata. Some clones in this sample may be carry-over from other donors' samples. Both conserved end residues are part of each CDR3. A D gene is named only where the DNA matches it firmly. Only part of the rows carry a size: once, few, many, or a class if the clone is expanded.

TRBV12-3/TRBV12-4	-	-	TRBJ2-4	TGTGCCAGCAGTTTATCGGGGGCCAAAAACATTCAGTACTTC	CASSLSGAKNIQYF
TRBV3-1	-	few	TRBJ1-2	TGTGCCAGCAGCCAAGGGGACCGCCGAAGGGATGGCTACACCTTC	CASSQGDRRRDGYTF
TRBV28	-	once	TRBJ1-2	TGTGCCAGCAGACACAGGGATTATGGCTACACCTTC	CASRHRDYGYTF
TRBV5-1	-	few	TRBJ2-7	TGCGCCAGCAGCTTGGTCCAGAGCTACGAGCAGTACTTC	CASSLVQSYEQYF
TRBV6-5	TRBD2	many	TRBJ2-7	TGTGCCAGCAGTTACACTAGCGGGGGGACACCCTACGAGCAGTACTTC	CASSYTSGGTPYEQYF
TRBV29-1	TRBD2	few	TRBJ2-3	TGCAGTGCCGGAGGACTAGCGGGGGGGCCGTTTGGCACAGATACGCAGTATTTT	CSAGGLAGGPFGTDTQYF
TRBV5-6	-	-	TRBJ1-1	TGTGCCAGCAGCTTGGTCCAACTCGGCGAAGCTTTCTTT	CASSLVQLGEAFF
TRBV25-1	-	few	TRBJ2-6	TGTGCCAGCAGTGAACGAAGCTCTGGGGCCAACGTCCTGACTTTC	CASSERSSGANVLTF
TRBV9	-	-	TRBJ1-6	TGTGCCAGCAGCACCGCTGAGTCACCCCTCCACTTT	CASSTAESPLHF
TRBV4-2	-	few	TRBJ1-5	TGTGCCAGCAGCCAAGATTGGACAGGCAATCAGCCCCAGCATTTT	CASSQDWTGNQPQHF
TRBV5-1	TRBD1	few	TRBJ2-7	TGCGCCAGCAGCTTCGACAGGGAAATCGTCTACGAGCAGTACTTC	CASSFDREIVYEQYF
TRBV5-1	-	few	TRBJ2-1	TGCGCCAGCAGCTTGGGGCATAACAATGAGCAGTTCTTC	CASSLGHNNEQFF
TRBV6-1	-	many	TRBJ1-1	TGTGCCAGCACCCGAAGGGCTGAGAACACTGAAGCTTTCTTT	CASTRRAENTEAFF
TRBV28	-	few	TRBJ2-1	TGTGCCAGCAGGCTGGGGGGCCGCCCCAATGAGCAGTTCTTC	CASRLGGRPNEQFF
TRBV20-1	TRBD1	many	TRBJ1-1	TGCAGTGCTAGGTCAGGGGGTCAGGGCACTGAAGCTTTCTTT	CSARSGGQGTEAFF
TRBV12-3/TRBV12-4	-	-	TRBJ2-7	TGTGCCAGCAGTTTAAGGGGGTCGCGGAGCTCCTACGAGCAGTACTTC	CASSLRGSRSSYEQYF
TRBV5-4	-	few	TRBJ2-1	TGTGCCAGCAGCAAGGACTGGAGGGAGCAGTTCTTC	CASSKDWREQFF
TRBV28	-	-	TRBJ2-7	TGTGCCAGCAGGCCGGGTCCCAGACCCCCGCAGTACTTC	CASRPGPRPPQYF
TRBV14	TRBD2	-	TRBJ2-1	TGTGCCAGCAGCCAAGTGGGACTAGGGTACAATGAGCAGTTCTTC	CASSQVGLGYNEQFF
TRBV18	-	-	TRBJ2-4	TGTGCCAGCTCCCCAGCGGGTCCCAAAAACATTCAGTACTTC	CASSPAGPKNIQYF
TRBV7-6	-	-	TRBJ2-7	TGTGCCAGCAGCCTCTCCAGCGGCGGCTCCTACGAGCAGTACTTC	CASSLSSGGSYEQYF
TRBV20-1	TRBD1	few	TRBJ1-1	TGCAGTGCTAGAGTCAGGGGGCAGGGGCGAACTGAAGCTTTCTTT	CSARVRGQGRTEAFF
TRBV19	-	many	TRBJ2-4	TGTGCCACCAGAAAATGGGCGCACACACGGCCAATAGCCAAAAACATTCAGTACTTC	CATRKWAHTRPIAKNIQYF